The 28 T cell receptor beta chains below all came from one sample that was sequenced in a study of blood T cells in healthy people across ages. A second about 6 to 11 cycle PCR used barcoded and J-beta primers. TCRdb used MiXCR to reprocess the 5' RACE reads, holding one entry per CDR3 protein. The sample carries 1.5 million to 2 million distinct CDR3 sequences, roughly two fifths recorded once. Sample: blood. The receptors stem from a human donor in good health.

This clonotype was observed a few times. The CDR3 loop is CSVEGSRFRTGVRAIDTQYF. The CDR3 DNA reads as TGCAGCGTTGAAGGGTCTCGTTTTAGGACAGGTGTCCGAGCCATCGATACGCAGTATTTT. The rearrangement joins TRBV29-1 to TRBJ2-3; 7 positions match TRBD1. The CDR3 spans 20 residues. Per the germline V gene, CDR1 is SQVTM and CDR2 is ANQGSEA. J was trimmed by 6 bases and V by 1 base; bases with no gene match: 25.

The V gene is TRBV20-1, the J gene TRBJ2-1, with D hard to call. The V end lost 5 bases, the J end lost 5 bases, and 10 bases lay between the germline ends. The germline V gene has CDR1 DFQATT and CDR2 SNEGSKA (reference sequence). The CDR3 has 12 residues. This chain's CDR3 is CSARGPHNEQFF. CDR3 coding DNA: TGCAGTGCTCGAGGACCCCACAATGAGCAGTTCTTC.

This clonotype was seen only a few times. The gene calls are TRBV7-2 and TRBJ2-3; D may be TRBD1 (6 bases). This CDR3 comprises 17 residues. CDR1 SGHTA and CDR2 FQGNSA come from the germline V gene. V dropped 1 base and J dropped 4 bases, with 18 bases sitting between them. CDR3: CASSLEPWQGNSDTQYF. Written as DNA, the CDR3 is TGTGCCAGCAGCTTAGAACCGTGGCAGGGGAACTCAGATACGCAGTATTTT.

J is TRBJ2-5 and V is TRBV7-2; TRBD2 might be the D (6 bases). The V end lost 6 bases, the J end lost 5 bases, and 13 bases lay between the germline ends. This CDR3 has 13 amino acids. CDR1 is SGHTA, CDR2 FQGNSA, per germline. The CDR3 DNA follows: TGTGCCAGCAGTTTACGCAGCGGGGAGACCCAGTACTTC. This encodes CASSLRSGETQYF.

The chain recombines TRBV7-2 with TRBJ1-2; D is undetermined. The length of the CDR3 is 15 residues. CDR1 is SGHTA and CDR2 is FQGNSA in the germline V gene. V was shortened by 5 bases and J by 4 bases, with 17 bases between the two germline ends. CDR3 nucleotide sequence: TGTGCCAGCAGCGCCATAGGAACAATCTTCTATGGCTACACCTTC. As protein: CASSAIGTIFYGYTF.

This clonotype was seen a few times. The V call is TRBV5-1, the J call TRBJ1-2, with a tentative D call TRBD1 (5 bases). CDR3 length: 15 amino acids. Germline V gene sequence: CDR1 SGHRS, CDR2 YFSETQ. V was cut by 3 bases and J by 3 bases, with 15 bases left in between. CDR3 coding DNA: TGCGCCAGCAGCTCTAGGACTACGGGGGACTATGGCTACACCTTC. Residues: CASSSRTTGDYGYTF.

This clonotype was seen a single time. The rearrangement uses TRBV6-2 or TRBV6-3 and TRBJ2-3; D unresolved. CDR3 length: 14 residues. The V gene's germline CDR1 is MNHEY and CDR2 SVGEGT. The V end was cut by 2 bases, the J end by 6 bases, with 12 bases between. The CDR3 region has the DNA TGTGCCAGCAGTTACGACCTCATATCGGATACGCAGTATTTT. Translated, it gives CASSYDLISDTQYF.

V and J are TRBV4-3 and TRBJ2-7; 8 nucleotides align to TRBD1. The V gene end was trimmed by 2 bases and the J gene end by 1 base; junction bases not matched to a gene: 4. The CDR3 contains 15 residues. Per the germline V gene, CDR1 is LGHNA and CDR2 is YSLEER. CDR3 DNA sequence: TGCGCCAGCAGCCAAAATGGACAGGGTTCCTACGAGCAGTACTTC. This codes for CASSQNGQGSYEQYF.

Turning to this clonotype: The junction and the germline gene differ at one end; a read error may be behind it. As DNA, the CDR3 is TGTGCCAGCAGTCAAGGGATGGGTTCACCCCTCCACTTT. It yields the protein CASSQGMGSPLHF. This sequence joins TRBV3-1 and TRBJ1-6; no definite D call. This CDR3 has 13 amino acids. Looked up from germline, CDR1 is LGHDT and CDR2 is YNNKEL (reference sequence).

The chain has TRBV12-3 or TRBV12-4 and TRBJ1-4, with no clear D. The V end lost 6 bases, the J end lost 1 base, and 15 bases lay between the germline ends. The CDR3 contains 16 residues. Written as DNA, the CDR3 is TGTGCCAGCAGCCCCAGAATAGGCGGAACTAATGAAAAACTGTTTTTT. Its translation: CASSPRIGGTNEKLFF.

This clonotype showed up just a few times. The V call is TRBV20-1, the J call TRBJ2-7; D tentatively fits TRBD1 or TRBD2 (5 bases each). Trimming removed 3 bases at V and 2 bases at J, with 17 bases between. CDR1 and CDR2 from the germline V gene are DFQATT and SNEGSKA (reference sequence). The CDR3 spans 15 residues. The CDR3 sequence is CSASSVGGSTYEQYF. The CDR3 DNA sequence: TGCAGTGCTAGCAGCGTTGGGGGTTCCACCTACGAGCAGTACTTC.

This clonotype was found a few times. The V gene is TRBV4-3, the J gene TRBJ1-6; D may be TRBD1 (5 bases). This CDR3 is built from 15 residues. Germline V gives CDR1 LGHNA, CDR2 YSLEER. The V end lost 0 bases, the J end lost 16 bases, and 19 bases lay between the germline ends. This CDR3 reads CASSQERVQAVALHF. In DNA, the CDR3 is TGCGCCAGCAGCCAAGAAAGGGTACAGGCGGTGGCTCTCCACTTT.

The V and J genes are TRBV28 and TRBJ2-6; D call uncertain. The V gene's germline CDR1 is MDHEN and CDR2 SYDVKM. Trimming removed 5 bases at V and 3 bases at J, with 5 bases between. This CDR3 has 13 amino acids. This CDR3 reads CASSVNGANVLTF. DNA of the CDR3: TGTGCCAGCAGTGTAAATGGGGCCAACGTCCTGACTTTC. The full variable domain, in which reference TRBV28 and TRBJ2-6 provide the parts outside the CDR3, is DVKVTQSSRYLVKRTGEKVFLECVQDMDHENMFWYRQDPGLGLRLIYFSYDVKMKEKGDIPEGYSVSREKKERFSLILESASTNQTSMYLCASSVNGANVLTFGAGSRLTVL.

This clonotype was found many times. The chain is built from TRBV6-6 and TRBJ2-5; D is unresolved. The CDR3 runs to 14 residues. Trimming removed 0 bases at V and 4 bases at J, with 9 bases between. Germline CDR1 MNHNY, CDR2 SVGAGI (reference sequence). CDR3 nucleotides: TGTGCCAGCAGTTACTCGCGATGGGGAGAGACCCAGTACTTC. Residues: CASSYSRWGETQYF.

This clonotype was seen only a few times. V is TRBV5-4 and J is TRBJ2-7; 7 bases line up with TRBD1. CDR1 SGHNT and CDR2 YYREEE come from the germline V gene (reference sequence). J lost 5 bases, V lost 5 bases, and 4 bases had no gene match. The CDR3 sequence is 12 residues long. The CDR3 DNA reads TGTGCCAGCAGGGCTGACAGGGACGAGCAGTACTTC. This gives the protein CASRADRDEQYF.

The rearrangement links TRBV20-1 to TRBJ2-7, with a possible D match to TRBD2 (6 bases). CDR3 length: 13 amino acids. V was pared by 2 bases and J by 3 bases, with 11 bases between. The germline V gene encodes CDR1 DFQATT and CDR2 SNEGSKA (reference sequence). The DNA of the CDR3 is TGCAGTGCTAGATATTCTAGCGACTACGAGCAGTACTTC. It translates to CSARYSSDYEQYF.

This clonotype was counted only a few times. The rearrangement uses TRBV7-2 and TRBJ2-5; 10 nucleotides match TRBD1. With V trimmed by 5 bases and J by 5 bases, 8 bases remained unmatched. The CDR3 spans 15 residues. Germline V lookup: CDR1 SGHTA, CDR2 FQGNSA. The CDR3: CASSLSGTGAETQYF. The CDR3 DNA follows: TGTGCCAGCAGCCTATCCGGGACAGGGGCCGAGACCCAGTACTTC.

V and J are TRBV24-1 and TRBJ1-2; 9 bases match TRBD1. The CDR3 is 14 amino acids. CDR1 KGHDR and CDR2 SFDVKD come from the germline V gene. The V gene end was trimmed by 4 bases and the J gene end by 5 bases; junction bases not matched to a gene: 4. The CDR3, as DNA: TGTGCCACCAGTGACCGGGACAGGGATTATGGCTACACCTTC. It is translated as CATSDRDRDYGYTF.

This clonotype has only a few counts. The J gene is TRBJ2-3, the V gene TRBV20-1; TRBD1 agrees at 7 bases. The CDR3 is made up of 18 amino acids. With V trimmed by 0 bases and J by 2 bases, 14 bases remained unmatched. Germline CDR1 is DFQATT and CDR2 is SNEGSKA (reference sequence). CDR3: CSARDPTLRDSHTDTQYF. The CDR3 DNA reads TGCAGTGCTAGAGATCCAACTTTAAGGGACAGTCACACAGATACGCAGTATTTT.

This clonotype turned up a few times. The chain links TRBV6-6 to TRBJ2-1, with TRBD2 matching 8 bases. Losses at the gene ends were 2 bases for V and 1 base for J; bases not matched to a gene: 1. This CDR3 region has 15 residues. Germline CDR1 MNHNY, CDR2 SVGAGI (reference sequence). In DNA, the CDR3 is TGTGCCAGCAGTTACAAGCGGGGGTCCTACAATGAGCAGTTCTTC. Translating gives CASSYKRGSYNEQFF.

This clonotype was detected only once. The V gene is TRBV7-2, the J gene TRBJ1-2; D remains unclear. Trimming stripped 5 bases from V and 1 base from J, with 17 bases between. Germline lookup yields CDR1 SGHTA and CDR2 FQGNSA. The CDR3 runs to 16 residues. CDR3 coding DNA: TGTGCCAGCAGCCCGCAGGCTGCGTCCTTTAACTATGGCTACACCTTC. It encodes CASSPQAASFNYGYTF.

This chain uses TRBV11-2 with TRBJ2-2; unclear D gene. Trimming stripped 0 bases from V and 6 bases from J, with 5 bases between. This CDR3 contains 13 residues. CDR1 SGHAT and CDR2 FQNNGV come from the germline V gene. The CDR3 DNA reads as TGTGCCAGCAGCTTAGATTGGTCCGGGGAGCTGTTTTTT. Protein: CASSLDWSGELFF.

CDR3 loop: CASSQSQTDYYGYTF. The CDR3 DNA reads as TGCGCCAGCAGCCAATCCCAGACGGACTACTATGGCTACACCTTC. V is TRBV4-3 and J is TRBJ1-2; the D is unclear. The V and J ends lost 2 bases and 3 bases respectively, with 13 bases between them. This CDR3 has 15 residues. Per the germline V gene, CDR1 is LGHNA and CDR2 is YSLEER.

This clonotype has a single count. The chain couples TRBV7-9 to TRBJ1-6; the match to TRBD1 covers 9 bases. The J segment lost 11 bases and the V segment lost 5 bases, leaving 10 bases of the junction unmatched. This CDR3 is built from 15 residues. The germline V gene encodes CDR1 SEHNR and CDR2 FQNEAQ (reference sequence). CDR3 DNA sequence: TGTGCCAGCAGCCTTGGGGACAGGGAGAATACACCCCTCCACTTT. Protein product: CASSLGDRENTPLHF.

This clonotype was seen a handful of times. The chain uses TRBV6-5 and TRBJ1-6, with D perhaps TRBD1 (5 bases). The germline gives CDR1 MNHEY, CDR2 SVGAGI. This CDR3 spans 17 amino acids. Trimming shortened V by 4 bases and J by 6 bases, and 19 bases separated the two germline ends. The CDR3 DNA is TGTGCCAGCAGTTTCTACGGGGACGTAAATGCTAATTCACCCCTCCACTTT. Amino acid sequence: CASSFYGDVNANSPLHF.

The V gene is TRBV5-1, the J gene TRBJ2-3, with 9 positions matching TRBD2. The germline CDR1 and CDR2 sequences are SGHRS and YFSETQ. V was pared by 0 bases and J by 6 bases, with 5 bases of the junction left unmatched. There are 15 residues in the CDR3. The CDR3 sequence: CASSLVGTSPDTQYF. Here the CDR3 DNA reads TGCGCCAGCAGCTTGGTTGGGACTAGCCCCGATACGCAGTATTTT. Variable domain in full (rest from reference TRBV5-1 and TRBJ2-3): KAGVTQTPRYLIKTRGQQVTLSCSPISGHRSVSWYQQTPGQGLQFLFEYFSETQRNKGNFPGRFSGRQFSNSRSEMNVSTLELGDSALYLCASSLVGTSPDTQYFGPGTRLTVL.

This clonotype was recorded once. The rearrangement links TRBV15 to TRBJ1-2; D is possibly TRBD1 (6 bases). CDR1 and CDR2 from the germline V gene are LNHNV and YYDKDF (reference sequence). The CDR3 covers 14 residues. Trimming stripped 4 bases from V and 8 bases from J, with 17 bases between. The CDR3 reads CATSTGITGLGYTF. The CDR3 nucleotides are TGTGCCACCAGCACCGGAATTACAGGGTTAGGCTACACCTTC.

With respect to this clonotype: The junction and the germline gene differ at one end; a read error may be behind it. The chain is built from TRBV7-3 and TRBJ2-1, with 14 positions matching TRBD2. This CDR3 has 17 amino acids. Germline-derived CDR1 and CDR2 are SGHTA and FQGTGA. CDR3 protein: CAGSSRLAGGRNNEQFF. DNA of the CDR3: TGTGCCGGCAGCTCCCGACTAGCGGGGGGGCGCAACAATGAGCAGTTCTTC.